These 9 T cell receptor beta chains originate from one sample sequenced in a study of blood T cell repertoires in COVID-19. Sequencing was performed with immunoSEQ multiplex PCR; in TCRdb, only in-frame clones are kept and a portion is missing. The sample holds 200,000 or so clones, roughly 80% seen once. What was sequenced was PBMCs or T cells enriched from blood (not recorded which). The receptors here all came from a man in his forties or fifties who had recovered from COVID-19.

J is TRBJ1-1 and V is TRBV5-1; tentative D call: TRBD1 (5 bases). Trimming stripped 1 base from V and 1 base from J, with 8 bases between. The CDR3 covers 14 residues. Germline V gene sequence: CDR1 SGHRS, CDR2 YFSETQ. CDR3 in amino acids: CASSLRGANTEAFF. CDR3 nucleotides: TGCGCCAGCAGCTTGCGTGGGGCGAACACTGAAGCTTTCTTT.

The chain is built from TRBV5-1 and TRBJ2-3; 9 nucleotides align to TRBD1. Germline loops: CDR1 SGHRS, CDR2 YFSETQ. V lost 4 bases, J lost 1 base, and 4 bases stayed unmatched. The CDR3 runs 15 residues. The CDR3 bases are TGCGCCAGCAGCCCGAGGACAGGGGGCACAGATACGCAGTATTTT. Protein product: CASSPRTGGTDTQYF.

This sequence joins TRBV5-4 and TRBJ1-2, with a possible D match to TRBD1 (6 bases). V lost 4 bases to trimming and J lost 3 bases, with 19 bases between them. The germline V gene has CDR1 SGHNT and CDR2 YYREEE (reference sequence). The CDR3 is made up of 16 amino acids. The CDR3 DNA is TGTGCCAGCAGCATAAGGGGGGGCAGGGATTACTATGGCTACACCTTC. Translated: CASSIRGGRDYYGYTF.

The CDR3 sequence is CASSVDGGSAGNTIYF. As DNA, the CDR3 is TGTGCCAGCAGCGTAGACGGGGGATCCGCTGGAAACACCATATATTTT. The rearrangement uses TRBV9 and TRBJ1-3; possible D gene TRBD1, 5 bases. Per the germline V gene, CDR1 is SGDLS and CDR2 is YYNGEE. The length of the CDR3 is 16 residues. V was trimmed by 0 bases and J by 2 bases, leaving 12 bases between them.

The rearrangement links TRBV6-5 to TRBJ2-7, with no clear D. This CDR3 is 13 amino acids long. V was pared by 10 bases and J by 1 base, with 14 bases between. From germline, CDR1 is MNHEY and CDR2 SVGAGI. CDR3 loop: CATSETGSYEQYF. CDR3 in DNA: TGTGCCACCTCGGAGACGGGTTCCTACGAGCAGTACTTC.

V usage is TRBV7-9 and J usage is TRBJ1-1, with TRBD1 as a possible D gene (6 bases). The CDR3 runs to 14 residues. V gave up 7 bases and J gave up 2 bases, with 14 bases separating them. Germline V gene sequence: CDR1 SEHNR, CDR2 FQNEAQ (reference sequence). DNA of the CDR3: TGTGCCAGCACCAAATTGACAGGAAACACTGAAGCTTTCTTT. Translating gives CASTKLTGNTEAFF.

The table lists this clone with a few counts. This rearrangement joins TRBV18 to TRBJ2-5, with TRBD1 matching over 7 bases. The germline V gene encodes CDR1 KGHSH and CDR2 LQKENI. CDR3 length: 14 amino acids. After removal of 5 bases from V and 9 bases from J, the junction contained 12 bases not matched to a gene. The DNA of the CDR3 is TGTGCCAGCTCATCCGACGCGGTTCAGGGGGCCCAGTACTTC. It translates to CASSSDAVQGAQYF.

This clone was counted once. Germline and junction disagree at one end, which may indicate a read error. The chain combines TRBV5-6 with TRBJ1-1; no clear D gene. The germline V gene encodes CDR1 SGHDT and CDR2 YYEEEE. CDR3 length: 11 amino acids. In DNA, the CDR3 is TGTGCCAGCAGCTTGTCCGGGGTCGCATCCTTT. It codes for CASSLSGVASF. The whole variable domain, remainder taken from reference TRBV5-6 and TRBJ1-1, is DAGVTQSPTHLIKTRGQQVTLRCSPKSGHDTVSWYQQALGQGPQFIFQYYEEEERQRGNFPDRFSGHQFPNYSSELNVNALLLGDSALYLCASSLSGVASFGQGTRLTVV.

The chain recombines TRBV7-9 with TRBJ1-4; tentatively, D is TRBD1 (5 bases). Germline V gives CDR1 SEHNR, CDR2 FQNEAQ (reference sequence). V was shortened by 5 bases and J by 3 bases, with 16 bases between the two germline ends. The CDR3 runs to 16 residues. CDR3 in amino acids: CASSPGGSGANEKLFF. The CDR3 nucleotides read TGTGCCAGCAGCCCCGGGGGAAGCGGGGCTAATGAAAAACTGTTTTTT. The full variable domain, completed using reference TRBV7-9 and TRBJ1-4, is DTGVSQNPRHKITKRGQNVTFRCDPISEHNRLYWYRQTLGQGPEFLTYFQNEAQLEKSRLLSDRFSAERPKGSFSTLEIQRTEQGDSAMYLCASSPGGSGANEKLFFGSGTQLSVL.